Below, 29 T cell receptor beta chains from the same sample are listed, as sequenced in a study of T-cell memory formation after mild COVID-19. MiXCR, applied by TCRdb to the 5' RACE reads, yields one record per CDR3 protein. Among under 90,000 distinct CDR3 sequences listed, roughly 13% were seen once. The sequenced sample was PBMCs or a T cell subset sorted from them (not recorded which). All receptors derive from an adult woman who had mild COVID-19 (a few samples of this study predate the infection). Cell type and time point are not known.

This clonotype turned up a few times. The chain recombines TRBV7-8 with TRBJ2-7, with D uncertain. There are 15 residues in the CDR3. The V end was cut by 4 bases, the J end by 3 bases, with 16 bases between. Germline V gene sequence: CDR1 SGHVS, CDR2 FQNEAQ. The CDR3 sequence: CASSYNTGRIYEQYF. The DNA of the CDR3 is TGTGCCAGCAGCTATAATACTGGAAGGATCTACGAGCAGTACTTC.

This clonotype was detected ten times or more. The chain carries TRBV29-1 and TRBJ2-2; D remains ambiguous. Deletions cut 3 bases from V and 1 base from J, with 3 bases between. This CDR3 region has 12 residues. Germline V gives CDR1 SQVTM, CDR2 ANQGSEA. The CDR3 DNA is TGCAGCGTTGACGGGAACACCGGGGAGCTGTTTTTT. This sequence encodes CSVDGNTGELFF.

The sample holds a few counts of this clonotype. In DNA form, the CDR3 reads TGTGCCAGCAGTAGTGGGGGGCGTAGCACAGATACGCAGTATTTT. It codes for CASSSGGRSTDTQYF. J is TRBJ2-3 and V is TRBV27; either TRBD1 or TRBD2 may supply D (6 bases each). Per germline, CDR1 MNHEY and CDR2 SMNVEV (reference sequence). V gave up 5 bases and J gave up 0 bases, with 12 bases separating them. The CDR3 extends over 15 amino acids.

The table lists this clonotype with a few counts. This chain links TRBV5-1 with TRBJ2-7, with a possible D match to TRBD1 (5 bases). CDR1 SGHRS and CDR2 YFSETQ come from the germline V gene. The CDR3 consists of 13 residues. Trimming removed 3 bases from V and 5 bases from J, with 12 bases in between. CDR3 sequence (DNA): TGCGCCAGCAGCTCGCGACAGTTCAACGAGCAGTACTTC. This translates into CASSSRQFNEQYF.

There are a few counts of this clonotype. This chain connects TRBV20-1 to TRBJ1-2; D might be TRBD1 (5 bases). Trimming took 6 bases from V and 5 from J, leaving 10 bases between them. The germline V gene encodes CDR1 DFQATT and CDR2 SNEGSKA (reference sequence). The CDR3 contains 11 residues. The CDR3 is CSARGEYGYTF. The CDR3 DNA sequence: TGCAGTGCCCGGGGGGAATATGGCTACACCTTC.

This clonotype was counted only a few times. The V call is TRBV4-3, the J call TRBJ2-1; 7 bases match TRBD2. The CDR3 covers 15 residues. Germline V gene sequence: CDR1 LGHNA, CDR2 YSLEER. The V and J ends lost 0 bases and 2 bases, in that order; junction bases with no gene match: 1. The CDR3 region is CASSQDGGAYNEQFF. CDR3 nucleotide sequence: TGCGCCAGCAGCCAAGATGGGGGGGCCTACAATGAGCAGTTCTTC.

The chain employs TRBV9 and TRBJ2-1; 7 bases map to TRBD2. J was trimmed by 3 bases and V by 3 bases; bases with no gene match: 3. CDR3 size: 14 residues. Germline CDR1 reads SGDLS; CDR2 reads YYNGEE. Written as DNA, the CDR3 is TGTGCCAGCAGCGATCGGGACTACTACAATGAGCAGTTCTTC. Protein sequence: CASSDRDYYNEQFF.

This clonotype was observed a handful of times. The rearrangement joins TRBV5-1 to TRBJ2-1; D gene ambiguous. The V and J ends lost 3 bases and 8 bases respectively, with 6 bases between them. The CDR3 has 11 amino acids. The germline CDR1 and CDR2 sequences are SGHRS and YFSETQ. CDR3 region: CASSSTDEQFF. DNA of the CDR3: TGCGCCAGCAGCTCGACCGATGAGCAGTTCTTC.

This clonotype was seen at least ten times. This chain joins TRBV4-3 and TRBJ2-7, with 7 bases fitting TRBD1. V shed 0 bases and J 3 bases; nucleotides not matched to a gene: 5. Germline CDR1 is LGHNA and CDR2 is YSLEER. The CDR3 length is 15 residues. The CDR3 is CASSQDRGGNYEQYF. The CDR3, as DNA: TGCGCCAGCAGCCAAGATCGAGGGGGCAACTACGAGCAGTACTTC.

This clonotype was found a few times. The DNA of the CDR3 is TGTGCCAGCAGCCCAAACATGGAGACCCAGTACTTC. Protein sequence: CASSPNMETQYF. The chain carries TRBV6-5 and TRBJ2-5; D gene ambiguous. Per the germline V gene, CDR1 is MNHEY and CDR2 is SVGAGI. Trimming pared 6 bases from V and 5 bases from J, leaving 10 bases between. The CDR3 runs to 12 residues.

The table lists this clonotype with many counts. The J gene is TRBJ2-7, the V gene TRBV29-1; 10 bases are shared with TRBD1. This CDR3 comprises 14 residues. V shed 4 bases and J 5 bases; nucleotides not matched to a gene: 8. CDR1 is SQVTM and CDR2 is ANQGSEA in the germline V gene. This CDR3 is CSVGDRGFLDEQYF. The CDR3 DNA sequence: TGCAGCGTTGGGGACAGGGGCTTCTTGGACGAGCAGTACTTC.

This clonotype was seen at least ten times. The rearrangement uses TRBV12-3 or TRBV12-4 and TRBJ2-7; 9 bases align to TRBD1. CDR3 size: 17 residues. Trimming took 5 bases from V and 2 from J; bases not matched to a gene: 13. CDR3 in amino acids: CASSPGTGIISAYEQYF. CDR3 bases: TGTGCCAGCAGTCCGGGGACAGGGATAATTTCTGCCTACGAGCAGTACTTC.

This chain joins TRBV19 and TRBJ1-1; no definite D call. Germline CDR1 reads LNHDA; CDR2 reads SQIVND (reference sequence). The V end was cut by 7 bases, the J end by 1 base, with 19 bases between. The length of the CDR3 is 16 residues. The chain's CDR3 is CASNSRIGAGNTEAFF. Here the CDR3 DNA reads TGTGCCAGTAATTCTCGAATTGGCGCGGGGAACACTGAAGCTTTCTTT.

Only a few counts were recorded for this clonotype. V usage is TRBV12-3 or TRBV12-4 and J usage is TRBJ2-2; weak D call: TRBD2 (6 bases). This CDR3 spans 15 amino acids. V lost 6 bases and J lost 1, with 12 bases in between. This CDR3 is CASSSWDLNTGELFF. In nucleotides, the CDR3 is TGTGCCAGCAGCTCTTGGGACTTGAACACCGGGGAGCTGTTTTTT.

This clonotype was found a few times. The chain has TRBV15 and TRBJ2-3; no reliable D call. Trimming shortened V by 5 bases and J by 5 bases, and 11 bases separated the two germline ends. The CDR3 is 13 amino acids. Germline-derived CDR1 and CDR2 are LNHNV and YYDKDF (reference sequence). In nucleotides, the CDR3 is TGTGCCACCAGCCTTCGGTGGGGAGATACGCAGTATTTT. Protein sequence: CATSLRWGDTQYF.

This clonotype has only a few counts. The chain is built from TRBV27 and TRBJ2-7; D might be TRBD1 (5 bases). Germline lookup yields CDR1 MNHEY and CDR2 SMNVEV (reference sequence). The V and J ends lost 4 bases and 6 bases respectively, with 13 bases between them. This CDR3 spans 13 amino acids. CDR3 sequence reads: CASSSPDRFEQYF. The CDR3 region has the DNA TGTGCCAGCAGTTCCCCCGACAGATTCGAGCAGTACTTC.

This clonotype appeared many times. CDR3 in DNA: TGTGCCAGCAGCTCGTCGCAGGGCGAGCAGTACTTC. Its translation is CASSSSQGEQYF. The chain carries TRBV7-9 and TRBJ2-7; a weak D match, TRBD1 (5 bases). V was trimmed by 4 bases and J by 6 bases, leaving 10 bases between them. Germline CDR1 reads SEHNR; CDR2 reads FQNEAQ (reference sequence). The length of the CDR3 is 12 residues.

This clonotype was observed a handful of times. CDR3 sequence: CASRSTGLPYGYTF. The CDR3 region has the DNA TGTGCCAGCAGGTCGACAGGCCTACCCTATGGCTACACCTTC. This chain connects TRBV5-4 to TRBJ1-2; TRBD1 might be the D (6 bases). Deletions cut 5 bases from V and 4 bases from J, with 15 bases between. The V gene's germline CDR1 is SGHNT and CDR2 YYREEE (reference sequence). This CDR3 contains 14 residues. Full variable domain (outside the CDR3, taken from reference TRBV5-4 and TRBJ1-2): ETGVTQSPTHLIKTRGQQVTLRCSSQSGHNTVSWYQQALGQGPQFIFQYYREEENGRGNFPPRFSGLQFPNYSSELNVNALELDDSALYLCASRSTGLPYGYTFGSGTRLTVV.

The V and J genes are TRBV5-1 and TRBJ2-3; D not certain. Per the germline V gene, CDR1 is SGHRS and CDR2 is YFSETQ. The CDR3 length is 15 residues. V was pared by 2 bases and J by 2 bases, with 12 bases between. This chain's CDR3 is CASSFGNDATDTQYF. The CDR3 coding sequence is TGCGCCAGCAGCTTTGGGAACGACGCCACAGATACGCAGTATTTT.

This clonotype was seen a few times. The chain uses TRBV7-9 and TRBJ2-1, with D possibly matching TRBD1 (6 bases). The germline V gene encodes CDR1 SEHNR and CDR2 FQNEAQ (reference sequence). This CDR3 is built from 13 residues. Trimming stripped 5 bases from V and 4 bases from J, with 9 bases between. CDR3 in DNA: TGTGCCAGCAGCATCGGACAGTACAATGAGCAGTTCTTC. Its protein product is CASSIGQYNEQFF.

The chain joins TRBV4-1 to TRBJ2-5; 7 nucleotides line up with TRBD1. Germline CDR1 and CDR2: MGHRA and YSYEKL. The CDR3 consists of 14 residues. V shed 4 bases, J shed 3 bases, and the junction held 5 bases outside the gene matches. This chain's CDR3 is CASSRQGVEETQYF. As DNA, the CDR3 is TGCGCCAGCAGCCGGCAGGGGGTCGAAGAGACCCAGTACTTC.

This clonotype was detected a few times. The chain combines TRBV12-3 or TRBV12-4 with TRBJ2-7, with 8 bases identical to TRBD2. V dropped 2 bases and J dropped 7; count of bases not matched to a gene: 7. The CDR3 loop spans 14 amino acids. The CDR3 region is CASSLNSGLEEQYF. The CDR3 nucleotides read TGTGCCAGCAGTTTAAATTCGGGACTAGAGGAGCAGTACTTC.

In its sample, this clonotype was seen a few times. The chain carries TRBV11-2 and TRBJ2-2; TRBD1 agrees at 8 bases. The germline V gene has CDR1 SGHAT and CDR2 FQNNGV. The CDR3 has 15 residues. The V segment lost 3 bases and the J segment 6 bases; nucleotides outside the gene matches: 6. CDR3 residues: CASSFDRGPPGELFF. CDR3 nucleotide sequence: TGTGCCAGCAGCTTTGACAGGGGTCCCCCCGGGGAGCTGTTTTTT.

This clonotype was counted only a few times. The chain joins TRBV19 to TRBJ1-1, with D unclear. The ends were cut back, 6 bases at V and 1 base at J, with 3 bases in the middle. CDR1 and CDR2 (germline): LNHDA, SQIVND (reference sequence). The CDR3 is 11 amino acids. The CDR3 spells CASRRNTEAFF. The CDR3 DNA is TGTGCCAGTAGGCGGAACACTGAAGCTTTCTTT.

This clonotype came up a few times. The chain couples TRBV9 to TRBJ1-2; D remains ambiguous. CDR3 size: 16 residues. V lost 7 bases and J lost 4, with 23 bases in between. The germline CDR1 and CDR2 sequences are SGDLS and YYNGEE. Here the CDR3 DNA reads TGTGCCAGCTCCGCCAGCACTCCCACCAGAGGCTATGGCTACACCTTC. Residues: CASSASTPTRGYGYTF.

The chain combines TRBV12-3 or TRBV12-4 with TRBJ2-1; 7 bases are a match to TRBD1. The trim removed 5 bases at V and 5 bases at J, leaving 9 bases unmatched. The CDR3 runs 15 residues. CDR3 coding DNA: TGTGCCAGCAGTGACCGGGGACAGAGTAACAATGAGCAGTTCTTC. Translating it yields CASSDRGQSNNEQFF.

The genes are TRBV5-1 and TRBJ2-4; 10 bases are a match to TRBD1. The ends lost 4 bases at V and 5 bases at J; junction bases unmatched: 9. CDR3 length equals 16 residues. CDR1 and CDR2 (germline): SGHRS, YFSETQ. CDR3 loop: CASSTGQGVFENIQYF. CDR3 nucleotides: TGCGCCAGCAGCACCGGACAGGGGGTGTTCGAAAACATTCAGTACTTC. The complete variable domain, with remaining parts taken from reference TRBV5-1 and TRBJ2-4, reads KAGVTQTPRYLIKTRGQQVTLSCSPISGHRSVSWYQQTPGQGLQFLFEYFSETQRNKGNFPGRFSGRQFSNSRSEMNVSTLELGDSALYLCASSTGQGVFENIQYFGAGTRLSVL.

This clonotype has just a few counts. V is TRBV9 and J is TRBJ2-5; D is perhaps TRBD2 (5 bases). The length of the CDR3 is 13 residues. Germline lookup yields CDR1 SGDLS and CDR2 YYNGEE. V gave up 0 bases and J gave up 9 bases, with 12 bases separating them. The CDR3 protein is CASSVATIGAQYF. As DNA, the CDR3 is TGTGCCAGCAGCGTAGCTACAATCGGGGCCCAGTACTTC.

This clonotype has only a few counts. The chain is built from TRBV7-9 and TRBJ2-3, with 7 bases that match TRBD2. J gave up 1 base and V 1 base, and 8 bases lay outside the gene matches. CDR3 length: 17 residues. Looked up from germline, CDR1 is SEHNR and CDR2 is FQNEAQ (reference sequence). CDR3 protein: CASSLGSAGSRTDTQYF. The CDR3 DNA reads TGTGCCAGCAGCTTAGGGTCAGCGGGGAGTCGCACAGATACGCAGTATTTT.